One sample yielded the 22 T cell receptor beta chains listed below, sequenced in a study of T cell repertoires in cytomegalovirus infection. Their specific antigens are unknown. MiXCR was run by TCRdb on the reads, yielding one entry per CDR3 protein. The sample lists about 500,000 distinct CDR3 sequences; roughly 34% were seen once. The specimen comprised cultured PBMCs, sampled from culture after CMV antigen stimulation. Every receptor here comes from a human donor in good health (CMV status not recorded). Some clones in this sample may be carry-over from other donors' samples.

The J gene is TRBJ1-4, the V gene TRBV19, with 9 bases aligning to TRBD1. V dropped 7 bases and J dropped 7; count of bases not matched to a gene: 7. This CDR3 is built from 14 residues. In germline, CDR1 is LNHDA, CDR2 SQIVND (reference sequence). The CDR3 loop is CASTKDRGGEKLFF. The CDR3 DNA sequence: TGTGCCAGTACCAAGGACAGGGGCGGTGAAAAACTGTTTTTT.

This rearrangement joins TRBV19 to TRBJ2-2; D call uncertain. The germline V and J ends were trimmed by 6 bases and 4 bases, with 6 bases remaining between them. The V gene's germline CDR1 is LNHDA and CDR2 SQIVND (reference sequence). This CDR3 comprises 12 residues. CDR3 residues: CASRPTTGELFF. The CDR3 nucleotides are TGTGCCAGTAGACCTACCACCGGGGAGCTGTTTTTT.

The V and J genes are TRBV27 and TRBJ2-2; perhaps D is TRBD1 or TRBD2 (5 bases each). Germline V CDR1 and CDR2: MNHEY, SMNVEV (reference sequence). The V end was cut by 6 bases, the J end by 6 bases, with 17 bases between. CDR3 length equals 15 residues. The CDR3 loop reads CASSFGTRTAGELFF. The CDR3 nucleotides read TGTGCCAGCAGCTTCGGGACGAGAACCGCCGGGGAGCTGTTTTTT.

This clonotype was counted ten times or more. The V call is TRBV7-2, the J call TRBJ2-7, with 12 bases lining up with TRBD2. The length of the CDR3 is 16 residues. Germline assignment: CDR1 SGHTA and CDR2 FQGNSA. V was pared by 6 bases and J by 3 bases, with 9 bases of the junction left unmatched. CDR3 bases: TGTGCCAGCAGTTATTCGACTAGCGGGAGAAACTACGAGCAGTACTTC. Amino acid sequence: CASSYSTSGRNYEQYF.

This clonotype occurred once. This chain links TRBV19 with TRBJ2-5; the D is unclear. V was shortened by 5 bases and J by 0 bases, with 13 bases between the two germline ends. This CDR3 is 15 amino acids long. CDR1 is LNHDA and CDR2 is SQIVND in the germline V gene (reference sequence). The CDR3 DNA reads TGTGCCAGTAGTCCATCCGGACGCGACCAAGAGACCCAGTACTTC. This codes for CASSPSGRDQETQYF.

This chain uses TRBV28 with TRBJ1-1, with D possibly matching TRBD1 (6 bases). V was pared by 3 bases and J by 5 bases, with 13 bases between. CDR1 and CDR2 (germline): MDHEN, SYDVKM. There are 14 residues in the CDR3. This CDR3 reads CASSFPRGRTEAFF. In DNA form, the CDR3 reads TGTGCCAGCAGTTTCCCCAGGGGCAGAACTGAAGCTTTCTTT.

As concerns this clonotype: An end of the junction does not agree with germline; a read error may underlie this. This chain joins TRBV5-4 and TRBJ1-2; perhaps TRBD1 as D (5 bases). The CDR3 runs 12 residues. Germline CDR1 reads SGHNT; CDR2 reads YYREEE (reference sequence). CDR3 region: CASSSDSYGCTF. The CDR3 region has the DNA TGTGCCAGCAGCTCCGACAGCTATGGCTGCACCTTC.

V gene TRBV29-1 combines with J gene TRBJ2-7, with TRBD1 matching over 9 bases. The CDR3 is 13 amino acids. Germline CDR1 and CDR2: SQVTM and ANQGSEA. V trimming: 0 bases; J trimming: 4 bases; junction bases outside the gene matches: 1. CDR3 in amino acids: CSVEDGQGYEQYF. The CDR3 DNA follows: TGCAGCGTTGAAGACGGACAGGGGTACGAGCAGTACTTC.

This clonotype was recorded a few times. This sequence joins TRBV5-4 and TRBJ2-5; D gene ambiguous. Germline V gene sequence: CDR1 SGHNT, CDR2 YYREEE (reference sequence). Trimming shortened V by 4 bases and J by 5 bases, and 15 bases separated the two germline ends. The CDR3 covers 14 residues. CDR3 in DNA: TGTGCCAGCAGCCAAAAGGGTGTACAGGAGACCCAGTACTTC. Translation: CASSQKGVQETQYF.

The sample holds a few counts of this clonotype. The chain joins TRBV27 to TRBJ1-5; D is uncertain. Germline V gene sequence: CDR1 MNHEY, CDR2 SMNVEV (reference sequence). There are 13 residues in the CDR3. Trimming removed 6 bases from V and 0 bases from J, with 6 bases in between. CDR3 amino acids: CASSRNSNQPQHF. CDR3 sequence (DNA): TGTGCCAGCAGCCGGAATAGCAATCAGCCCCAGCATTTT.

The rearrangement joins TRBV27 to TRBJ2-7; 11 bases align to TRBD1. The ends lost 5 bases at V and 3 bases at J; junction bases unmatched: 3. In germline, CDR1 is MNHEY, CDR2 SMNVEV (reference sequence). The CDR3 runs to 14 residues. DNA for the CDR3: TGTGCCAGCAGTCGGACAGGGGGCGGCTACGAGCAGTACTTC. Amino acids: CASSRTGGGYEQYF.

This clonotype was detected only a few times. This sequence joins TRBV7-2 and TRBJ2-1; weak D call: TRBD1 (6 bases). The V gene's germline CDR1 is SGHTA and CDR2 FQGNSA. The CDR3 consists of 18 residues. Trimming left V 1 base short and J 3 bases short, with 19 bases between. The CDR3 sequence is CASSLGQGWGRYYNEQFF. The CDR3 DNA sequence: TGTGCCAGCAGCTTAGGTCAGGGGTGGGGGAGATACTACAATGAGCAGTTCTTC. The variable domain in full, with the rest retrieved from reference TRBV7-2 and TRBJ2-1, is GAGVSQSPSNKVTEKGKDVELRCDPISGHTALYWYRQSLGQGLEFLIYFQGNSAPDKSGLPSDRFSAERTGGSVSTLTIQRTQQEDSAVYLCASSLGQGWGRYYNEQFFGPGTRLTVL.

This clonotype appeared a few times. The rearrangement joins TRBV7-2 to TRBJ2-7; 13 bases match TRBD2. Germline V gene sequence: CDR1 SGHTA, CDR2 FQGNSA. J gave up 8 bases and V 5 bases, and 9 bases lay outside the gene matches. The CDR3 contains 15 residues. CDR3 sequence: CASSQTSGRAAKQYF. DNA of the CDR3: TGTGCCAGCAGCCAAACTAGCGGGAGGGCCGCCAAGCAGTACTTC.

This clonotype was seen more than once but under ten times. The chain uses TRBV15 and TRBJ2-3, with D hard to call. V was trimmed by 1 base and J by 4 bases, leaving 12 bases between them. The CDR3 is made up of 15 amino acids. Germline V gene data show CDR1 as LNHNV and CDR2 as YYDKDF (reference sequence). CDR3 sequence (DNA): TGTGCCACCAGCAGAGGGCGAGGTCCCGCAGATACGCAGTATTTT. This encodes CATSRGRGPADTQYF. Full variable domain (missing parts from reference TRBV15 and TRBJ2-3): DAMVIQNPRYQVTQFGKPVTLSCSQTLNHNVMYWYQQKSSQAPKLLFHYYDKDFNNEADTPDNFQSRRPNTSFCFLDIRSPGLGDTAMYLCATSRGRGPADTQYFGPGTRLTVL.

This clonotype appeared a few times. The J gene is TRBJ1-6, the V gene TRBV11-2, with 7 bases matching TRBD1. Germline CDR1 reads SGHAT; CDR2 reads FQNNGV. The trim removed 5 bases at V and 8 bases at J, leaving 9 bases unmatched. This CDR3 comprises 15 residues. The CDR3 sequence: CASSLGDSEHSPLHF. CDR3 sequence (DNA): TGTGCCAGCAGCCTGGGGGACAGTGAGCATTCACCCCTCCACTTT.

This clonotype was detected only a few times. The chain combines TRBV5-1 with TRBJ2-1; D is unresolved. V was cut by 0 bases and J by 8 bases, with 9 bases left in between. CDR3 size: 13 residues. CDR1 is SGHRS, CDR2 YFSETQ, per germline. The CDR3 sequence: CASSLAVIDEQFF. CDR3 nucleotide sequence: TGCGCCAGCAGCTTGGCCGTCATCGATGAGCAGTTCTTC.

The rearrangement joins TRBV7-2 to TRBJ2-5, with a weak D call TRBD1 (6 bases). Germline CDR1 is SGHTA and CDR2 is FQGNSA. The CDR3 has 16 amino acids. The V gene lost 4 bases and the J gene lost 1 base, with 16 bases spanning the gap. The CDR3 sequence: CASSSTLGQPQETQYF. The CDR3, as DNA: TGTGCCAGCAGCTCAACCCTAGGACAGCCCCAAGAGACCCAGTACTTC. The entire variable domain, with the rest obtained from reference TRBV7-2 and TRBJ2-5, is as follows: GAGVSQSPSNKVTEKGKDVELRCDPISGHTALYWYRQSLGQGLEFLIYFQGNSAPDKSGLPSDRFSAERTGGSVSTLTIQRTQQEDSAVYLCASSSTLGQPQETQYFGPGTRLLVL.

This clonotype occurred a few times. The V call is TRBV7-9, the J call TRBJ2-1; 7 positions match TRBD2. The CDR3 has 15 residues. Unmatched junction bases numbered 5, after V lost 0 bases and J lost 6 bases. CDR1 and CDR2 (germline): SEHNR, FQNEAQ (reference sequence). The CDR3: CASSLAAGVFNEQFF. The CDR3 region has the DNA TGTGCCAGCAGCTTAGCGGCGGGAGTTTTCAATGAGCAGTTCTTC.

The chain joins TRBV28 to TRBJ2-7; 13 bases line up with TRBD2. With 4 bases clipped from V and 5 bases from J, the junction kept 5 bases outside the gene matches. The germline gives CDR1 MDHEN, CDR2 SYDVKM. This CDR3 comprises 15 residues. The CDR3 sequence: CASSWTSGRIHEQYF. The CDR3 nucleotides read TGTGCCAGCAGTTGGACTAGCGGGAGAATCCACGAGCAGTACTTC.

This rearrangement joins TRBV5-4 to TRBJ2-2; D not certain. Germline V gives CDR1 SGHNT, CDR2 YYREEE (reference sequence). V lost 4 bases, J lost 2 bases, and 6 bases lay in between. This CDR3 region has 13 residues. The CDR3 reads CASSAQNTGELFF. The CDR3 bases are TGTGCCAGCAGCGCCCAAAACACCGGGGAGCTGTTTTTT.

The rearrangement links TRBV7-9 to TRBJ1-5; D is possibly TRBD1 (5 bases). This CDR3 region has 14 residues. Germline values: CDR1 SEHNR, CDR2 FQNEAQ (reference sequence). Trimming removed 5 bases from V and 9 bases from J, with 17 bases in between. The CDR3 DNA sequence: TGTGCCAGCAGCCCTGACGGGACCCAGGGGCCCCAGCATTTT. Its protein product is CASSPDGTQGPQHF.

This clonotype has at least ten counts. The chain uses TRBV7-2 and TRBJ2-2, with unresolved D. Germline V gives CDR1 SGHTA, CDR2 FQGNSA. CDR3 size: 14 residues. Trimming removed 4 bases at V and 0 bases at J, with 6 bases between. Written as DNA, the CDR3 is TGTGCCAGCAGCTCAACATCGAACACCGGGGAGCTGTTTTTT. This translates into CASSSTSNTGELFF.